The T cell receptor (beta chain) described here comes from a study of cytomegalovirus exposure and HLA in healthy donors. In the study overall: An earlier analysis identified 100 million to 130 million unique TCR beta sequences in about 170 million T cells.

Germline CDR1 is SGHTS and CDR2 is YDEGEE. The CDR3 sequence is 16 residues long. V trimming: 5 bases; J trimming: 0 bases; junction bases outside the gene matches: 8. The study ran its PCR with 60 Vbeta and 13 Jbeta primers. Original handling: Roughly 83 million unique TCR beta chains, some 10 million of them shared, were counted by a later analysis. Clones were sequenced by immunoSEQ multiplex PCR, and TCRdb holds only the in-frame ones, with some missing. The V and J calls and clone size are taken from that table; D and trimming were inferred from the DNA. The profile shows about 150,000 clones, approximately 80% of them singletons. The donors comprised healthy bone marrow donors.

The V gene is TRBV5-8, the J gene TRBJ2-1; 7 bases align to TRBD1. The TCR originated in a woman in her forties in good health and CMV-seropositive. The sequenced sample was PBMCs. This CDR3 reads CASSYRTGSSYNEQFF. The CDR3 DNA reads TGTGCCAGCAGTTATAGGACAGGCAGCTCCTACAATGAGCAGTTCTTC.